This T cell receptor beta chain was documented in a study of identical twins. Unique molecular identifiers were in the cDNA, with template-switch universal primer binding. TCRdb recomputed calls from the 5' RACE reads with MiXCR, one row per CDR3 protein. The table has roughly 220,000 distinct CDR3 sequences, 6.5% to 8% seen once. CDR1 GTSNPN and CDR2 SVGIG come from the germline V gene (reference sequence). The CDR3 has 14 amino acids. V shed 6 bases, J shed 0 bases, and the junction held 6 bases outside the gene matches. This clonotype was picked up a small number of times. Separately, the same data were catalogued under a study of T cells expressing NK-cell markers. That study adds: Seven donors tested HCMV-seropositive and one tested seronegative among the eight sequenced.

The receptor's source is a woman between 18 and 30 years old in good health. This sequence joins TRBV30 and TRBJ2-3; TRBD2 aligns across 7 bases. Sequences were obtained from CD8+ T cells sorted from blood. CDR3 bases: TGTGCCTGTAGCGGGCCCTTTAGCACAGATACGCAGTATTTT. Protein product: CACSGPFSTDTQYF.